The 29 T cell receptor beta chains presented below share a single source sample, sequenced in a study of T cell repertoires in cytomegalovirus infection. TCRdb processed the reads anew with MiXCR; each CDR3 protein has one entry. The sample lists about 130,000 distinct CDR3 sequences, 7% to 10% occurring once. Sequenced sample: PBMCs. These receptors were collected from a human donor in good health (CMV status not recorded). Some clones in this sample may be carry-over from other donors' samples.

This clonotype was detected many times. The chain couples TRBV7-3 to TRBJ2-1; the match to TRBD2 covers 11 bases. The CDR3 is made up of 16 amino acids. V trimming: 5 bases; J trimming: 4 bases; junction bases outside the gene matches: 7. Per germline, CDR1 SGHTA and CDR2 FQGTGA. The CDR3 DNA reads as TGTGCCAGCAGCCTAGAGACTAGCGGGGCGTACAATGAGCAGTTCTTC. This translates into CASSLETSGAYNEQFF. The variable domain in full, completed from reference TRBV7-3 and TRBJ2-1, reads GAGVSQTPSNKVTEKGKYVELRCDPISGHTALYWYRQSLGQGPEFLIYFQGTGAADDSGLPNDRFFAVRPEGSVSTLKIQRTERGDSAVYLCASSLETSGAYNEQFFGPGTRLTVL.

This clonotype was picked up many times. The chain couples TRBV7-7 to TRBJ2-7, with 7 positions matching TRBD2. Trimming removed 5 bases from V and 2 bases from J; junction bases left unmatched: 9. CDR1 and CDR2 from the germline V gene are SSHAT and FNYEAQ (reference sequence). The CDR3 totals 15 residues. CDR3 region: CASSPSERGTYEQYF. The CDR3 nucleotides read TGTGCCAGCAGCCCCTCCGAGCGGGGTACCTACGAGCAGTACTTC. The full variable domain, its missing parts supplied by reference TRBV7-7 and TRBJ2-7, is GAGVSQSPRYKVTKRGQDVTLRCDPISSHATLYWYQQALGQGPEFLTYFNYEAQPDKSGLPSDRFSAERPEGSISTLTIQRTEQRDSAMYRCASSPSERGTYEQYFGPGTRLTVT.

This clonotype was observed many times. V and J are TRBV7-9 and TRBJ1-1; TRBD1 agrees at 11 bases. Germline lookup yields CDR1 SEHNR and CDR2 FQNEAQ (reference sequence). The CDR3 has 13 residues. Unmatched junction bases numbered 1, after V lost 5 bases and J lost 5 bases. The CDR3 DNA follows: TGTGCCAGCAGCGGACAGGGGGCGACTGAAGCTTTCTTT. Its protein is CASSGQGATEAFF.

The chain couples TRBV20-1 to TRBJ1-4; 10 bases are shared with TRBD1. CDR3 length: 15 residues. Trimming at V came to 0 bases and at J to 6 bases, leaving 4 bases not matched to a gene. Germline loops: CDR1 DFQATT, CDR2 SNEGSKA (reference sequence). This CDR3 reads CSARDRTGGDEKLFF. The DNA of the CDR3 is TGCAGTGCTAGAGATAGGACAGGGGGGGATGAAAAACTGTTTTTT.

This clonotype was found many times. This chain links TRBV20-1 with TRBJ1-2; possibly TRBD1 for D (5 bases). This CDR3 contains 10 residues. V lost 4 bases and J lost 6, with 6 bases in between. From germline, CDR1 is DFQATT and CDR2 SNEGSKA (reference sequence). The CDR3 is CSATTDGYTF. The CDR3 nucleotides read TGCAGTGCTACGACAGATGGCTACACCTTC.

The sample holds a few counts of this clonotype. The V and J genes are TRBV5-1 and TRBJ1-2, with 10 positions matching TRBD1. The germline V gene has CDR1 SGHRS and CDR2 YFSETQ. V was pared by 0 bases and J by 8 bases, with 4 bases of the junction left unmatched. This CDR3 contains 14 residues. The CDR3 nucleotides are TGCGCCAGCAGCTTGGAGGGACAGGGGTGGGGCTACACCTTC. Amino acid sequence: CASSLEGQGWGYTF. Together with reference TRBV5-1 and TRBJ1-2, the CDR3 gives the full variable domain: KAGVTQTPRYLIKTRGQQVTLSCSPISGHRSVSWYQQTPGQGLQFLFEYFSETQRNKGNFPGRFSGRQFSNSRSEMNVSTLELGDSALYLCASSLEGQGWGYTFGSGTRLTVV.

The gene calls are TRBV7-9 and TRBJ2-3; TRBD2 agrees at 7 bases. The CDR3 sequence is 12 residues long. CDR1 SEHNR and CDR2 FQNEAQ come from the germline V gene (reference sequence). Trimming cost V 6 bases and J 5 bases; bases outside gene matches: 2. The CDR3 region has the DNA TGTGCCAGCAGTTGGGGGGGAGATACGCAGTATTTT. Translated: CASSWGGDTQYF.

In this sample, this clonotype turned up many times. Since a much larger clone is just one base distant, this may be a read error. J is TRBJ2-5 and V is TRBV7-9; tentatively, D is TRBD1 (5 bases). V was trimmed by 0 bases and J by 3 bases, leaving 5 bases between them. Per germline, CDR1 SEHNR and CDR2 FQNEAQ (reference sequence). This CDR3 comprises 13 residues. CDR3 bases: TGTGCCAGCAGCTTAGCCAGGGAAGAGACCCAGTACTTC. Translation gives CASSLAREETQYF.

This sequence joins TRBV20-1 and TRBJ1-1; no definite D call. Germline CDR1 DFQATT, CDR2 SNEGSKA (reference sequence). The V end was cut by 0 bases, the J end by 0 bases, with 5 bases between. This CDR3 spans 13 amino acids. As DNA, the CDR3 is TGCAGTGCTAGAGATCTAGTGAACACTGAAGCTTTCTTT. It specifies CSARDLVNTEAFF.

This clonotype occurred many times. This chain uses TRBV7-2 with TRBJ1-1; 8 nucleotides agree with TRBD1. The V gene end was trimmed by 5 bases and the J gene end by 6 bases; junction bases not matched to a gene: 8. The CDR3 has 14 amino acids. Per germline, CDR1 SGHTA and CDR2 FQGNSA. The CDR3 protein is CASSPRTGQPEAFF. The CDR3 DNA sequence: TGTGCCAGCAGCCCTCGGACAGGGCAGCCTGAAGCTTTCTTT.

This clonotype appeared a few times. The V call is TRBV15, the J call TRBJ1-1, with D hard to call. The CDR3 totals 13 residues. Trimming shortened V by 0 bases and J by 6 bases, and 8 bases separated the two germline ends. Looked up from germline, CDR1 is LNHNV and CDR2 is YYDKDF (reference sequence). Here the CDR3 DNA reads TGTGCCACCAGCAGAGATACGGGAGCTGAAGCTTTCTTT. Translation gives CATSRDTGAEAFF.

This clonotype was seen ten or more times. The junction departs from germline at one end; a sequencing error may be responsible. The chain has TRBV5-4 and TRBJ1-2, with TRBD1 as a possible D gene (6 bases). CDR1 is SGHNT and CDR2 is YYREEE in the germline V gene (reference sequence). CDR3 length equals 15 residues. CDR3 loop: CASTLGAETNYGYTF. The CDR3 DNA follows: TGTGCCAGCACCTTGGGGGCAGAAACTAACTATGGCTACACCTTC.

This clonotype was detected many times. The chain employs TRBV28 and TRBJ1-1; no definite D call. Deletions cut 6 bases from V and 0 bases from J, with 8 bases between. Germline CDR1 reads MDHEN; CDR2 reads SYDVKM. The CDR3 sequence is 13 residues long. The CDR3 DNA reads as TGTGCCAGCAGAACCGCGCTGAACACTGAAGCTTTCTTT. Its translation: CASRTALNTEAFF.

This clonotype was observed at least ten times. The rearrangement links TRBV2 to TRBJ2-7; D remains ambiguous. Germline lookup yields CDR1 SNHLY and CDR2 FYNNEI. CDR3 length equals 11 residues. V lost 5 bases and J 9 bases, leaving 11 bases between the germline ends. CDR3 residues: CASSPPGRQYF. The CDR3, as DNA: TGTGCCAGCAGTCCACCAGGAAGGCAGTACTTC. Variable domain in full (rest from reference TRBV2 and TRBJ2-7): EPEVTQTPSHQVTQMGQEVILRCVPISNHLYFYWYRQILGQKVEFLVSFYNNEISEKSEIFDDQFSVERPDGSNFTLKIRSTKLEDSAMYFCASSPPGRQYFGPGTRLTVT.

Only a few counts were recorded for this clonotype. The CDR3, as DNA: TGTGCCAGCTCACCACCCCTCGGCGATACGCAGTATTTT. Its protein product is CASSPPLGDTQYF. The chain uses TRBV18 and TRBJ2-3; no clear D gene. The V end lost 0 bases, the J end lost 6 bases, and 7 bases lay between the germline ends. Germline V CDR1 and CDR2: KGHSH, LQKENI. This CDR3 is built from 13 residues.

There are many counts of this clonotype. This chain joins TRBV5-1 and TRBJ2-1; D might be TRBD2 (6 bases). Deletions cut 4 bases from V and 1 base from J, with 21 bases between. Germline CDR1 and CDR2: SGHRS and YFSETQ. The CDR3 runs 18 residues. The CDR3 DNA reads TGCGCCAGCAGCGTTGCGGCCCTTGGGGCGGGGTCCTACAATGAGCAGTTCTTC. This translates into CASSVAALGAGSYNEQFF.

In this sample, this clonotype turned up a few times. The V and J genes are TRBV13 and TRBJ1-2; tentative D call: TRBD1 (6 bases). Per germline, CDR1 PRHDT and CDR2 FYEKMQ (reference sequence). Trimming left V 0 bases short and J 5 bases short, with 10 bases between. The CDR3 length is 14 residues. This chain's CDR3 is CASSLGVTGYGYTF. Written as DNA, the CDR3 is TGTGCCAGCAGCTTAGGGGTCACAGGGTATGGCTACACCTTC.

The V gene is TRBV2, the J gene TRBJ1-1; no definite D call. Germline V gives CDR1 SNHLY, CDR2 FYNNEI. V lost 8 bases and J lost 1, with 11 bases in between. The CDR3 loop spans 13 amino acids. In nucleotides, the CDR3 is TGTGCCAGCCCTGACGGTCAGAACACTGAAGCTTTCTTT. This encodes CASPDGQNTEAFF. Looking up the rest from reference TRBV2 and TRBJ1-1 gives the full variable domain: EPEVTQTPSHQVTQMGQEVILRCVPISNHLYFYWYRQILGQKVEFLVSFYNNEISEKSEIFDDQFSVERPDGSNFTLKIRSTKLEDSAMYFCASPDGQNTEAFFGQGTRLTVV.

This clonotype has only a few counts. V gene TRBV14 combines with J gene TRBJ1-4; no clear D gene. Germline assignment: CDR1 SGHDN and CDR2 FVKESK. V lost 4 bases to trimming and J lost 2 bases, with 11 bases between them. The CDR3 loop spans 15 amino acids. The CDR3 region has the DNA TGTGCCAGCAGCCCGAGCGGGTTTACTAATGAAAAACTGTTTTTT. Protein sequence: CASSPSGFTNEKLFF.

This clonotype was counted only a few times. This sequence joins TRBV29-1 and TRBJ2-7; 9 bases line up with TRBD1. This CDR3 has 14 residues. CDR1 and CDR2 (germline): SQVTM, ANQGSEA. The junction had 9 bases not matched to a gene; V was cut back by 7 bases and J by 2 bases. CDR3 amino acids: CSGSWGTGTYEQYF. The CDR3 DNA reads as TGCAGCGGATCCTGGGGGACAGGGACCTACGAGCAGTACTTC.

This clonotype appeared many times. The chain recombines TRBV2 with TRBJ2-1, with 7 nucleotides matching TRBD2. Germline trimming cut 2 bases from V and 0 bases from J; bases unmatched to any gene: 1. Germline CDR1 SNHLY, CDR2 FYNNEI. The CDR3 has 15 residues. CDR3 residues: CASSEPSGSYNEQFF. CDR3 coding DNA: TGTGCCAGCAGTGAACCTAGCGGCTCCTACAATGAGCAGTTCTTC.

This clonotype was seen many times. This chain links TRBV4-1 with TRBJ2-1; D is possibly TRBD2 (6 bases). The V and J ends lost 5 bases and 0 bases respectively, with 17 bases between them. The CDR3 totals 17 residues. The germline gives CDR1 MGHRA, CDR2 YSYEKL. The CDR3, as DNA: TGCGCCAGCAGCTACCGGGACTGGTATAGCTCCTACAATGAGCAGTTCTTC. This gives the protein CASSYRDWYSSYNEQFF.

The sample holds many counts of this clonotype. The V and J genes are TRBV14 and TRBJ1-1; D is undetermined. Trimming left V 0 bases short and J 0 bases short, with 11 bases between. Germline V gene data show CDR1 as SGHDN and CDR2 as FVKESK. The CDR3 extends over 16 amino acids. The DNA of the CDR3 is TGTGCCAGCAGCCAAGAAATGCTACGAATGAACACTGAAGCTTTCTTT. As protein: CASSQEMLRMNTEAFF.

Many counts were recorded for this clonotype. This chain joins TRBV4-2 and TRBJ2-1, with 9 bases lining up with TRBD2. J was trimmed by 0 bases and V by 1 base; bases with no gene match: 10. CDR3 length: 19 amino acids. CDR1 is LGHNA, CDR2 YNFKEQ, per germline. The CDR3 loop is CASSQGTSVFVSSYNEQFF. The CDR3 DNA reads as TGTGCCAGCAGCCAAGGGACTAGCGTCTTTGTTTCCTCCTACAATGAGCAGTTCTTC.

At least ten counts were recorded for this clonotype. V and J are TRBV5-6 and TRBJ1-5, with no clear D. V was cut by 2 bases and J by 5 bases, with 11 bases left in between. The CDR3 is made up of 14 amino acids. The V gene's germline CDR1 is SGHDT and CDR2 YYEEEE. The CDR3 nucleotides are TGTGCCAGCAGCTTCGGAGACCAATATCAGCCCCAGCATTTT. Residues: CASSFGDQYQPQHF.

This clonotype was detected ten times or more. The chain combines TRBV27 with TRBJ2-6; D possibly corresponds to TRBD1 (5 bases). This CDR3 comprises 16 residues. V gave up 4 bases and J gave up 0 bases, with 10 bases separating them. CDR1 is MNHEY, CDR2 SMNVEV, per germline (reference sequence). CDR3 residues: CASSSTGLSGANVLTF. The CDR3 bases are TGTGCCAGCAGTTCCACAGGCCTCTCTGGGGCCAACGTCCTGACTTTC.

Ten or more counts support this clonotype. The chain carries TRBV7-8 and TRBJ2-3, with D hard to call. This CDR3 has 16 residues. The V gene's germline CDR1 is SGHVS and CDR2 FQNEAQ. V lost 5 bases and J 0 bases, leaving 15 bases between the germline ends. The CDR3 bases are TGTGCCAGCAGCAATCAGGTTTGGGCTAGCACAGATACGCAGTATTTT. Translation gives CASSNQVWASTDTQYF.

The chain combines TRBV6-6 with TRBJ2-5; D possibly corresponds to TRBD1 (5 bases). CDR1 is MNHNY, CDR2 SVGAGI, per germline (reference sequence). The CDR3 is 14 residues long. V lost 0 bases, J lost 4 bases, and 9 bases lay in between. DNA for the CDR3: TGTGCCAGCAGTTACTCGTGGACATCAGAGACCCAGTACTTC. It is translated as CASSYSWTSETQYF.

The chain joins TRBV6-6 to TRBJ1-5; no firm D call. This CDR3 spans 16 amino acids. The germline V gene encodes CDR1 MNHNY and CDR2 SVGAGI (reference sequence). V dropped 6 bases and J dropped 0 bases, with 15 bases sitting between them. DNA for the CDR3: TGTGCCAGCAGCCCACCCCCAGGAATTAGCAATCAGCCCCAGCATTTT. Its protein is CASSPPPGISNQPQHF.